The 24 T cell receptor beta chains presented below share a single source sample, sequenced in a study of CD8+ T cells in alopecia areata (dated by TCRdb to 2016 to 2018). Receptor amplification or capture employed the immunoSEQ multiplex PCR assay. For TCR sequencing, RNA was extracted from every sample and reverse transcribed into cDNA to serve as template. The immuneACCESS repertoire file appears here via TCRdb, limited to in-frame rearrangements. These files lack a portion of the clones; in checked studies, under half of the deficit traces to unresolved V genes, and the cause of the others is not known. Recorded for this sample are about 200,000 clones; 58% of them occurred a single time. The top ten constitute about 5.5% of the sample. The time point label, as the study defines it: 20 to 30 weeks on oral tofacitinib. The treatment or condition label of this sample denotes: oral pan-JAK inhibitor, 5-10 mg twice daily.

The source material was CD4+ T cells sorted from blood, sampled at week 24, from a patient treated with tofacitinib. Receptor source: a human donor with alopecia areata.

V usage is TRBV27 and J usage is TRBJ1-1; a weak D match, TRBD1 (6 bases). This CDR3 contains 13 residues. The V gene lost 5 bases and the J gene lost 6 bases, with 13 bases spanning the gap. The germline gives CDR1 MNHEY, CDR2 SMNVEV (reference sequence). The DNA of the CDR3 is TGTGCCAGCAGTCCCCTACAGGGATCTGAAGCTTTCTTT. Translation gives CASSPLQGSEAFF.

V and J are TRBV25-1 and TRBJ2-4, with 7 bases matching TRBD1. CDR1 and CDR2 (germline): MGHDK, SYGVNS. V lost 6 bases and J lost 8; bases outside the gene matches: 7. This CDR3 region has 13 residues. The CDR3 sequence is CASRSTGSDIQYF. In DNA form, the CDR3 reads TGTGCCAGCAGATCGACAGGGAGTGACATTCAGTACTTC.

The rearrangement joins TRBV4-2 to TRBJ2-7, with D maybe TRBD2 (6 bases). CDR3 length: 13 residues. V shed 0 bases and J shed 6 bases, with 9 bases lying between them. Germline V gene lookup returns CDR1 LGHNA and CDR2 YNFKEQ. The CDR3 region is CASSQEEGVEQYF. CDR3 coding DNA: TGTGCCAGCAGCCAAGAGGAGGGAGTCGAGCAGTACTTC.

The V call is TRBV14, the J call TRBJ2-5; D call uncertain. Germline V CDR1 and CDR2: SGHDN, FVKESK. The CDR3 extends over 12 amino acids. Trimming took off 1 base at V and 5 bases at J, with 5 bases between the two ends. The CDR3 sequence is CASSQVRETQYF. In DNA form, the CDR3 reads TGTGCCAGCAGCCAAGTTCGGGAGACCCAGTACTTC.

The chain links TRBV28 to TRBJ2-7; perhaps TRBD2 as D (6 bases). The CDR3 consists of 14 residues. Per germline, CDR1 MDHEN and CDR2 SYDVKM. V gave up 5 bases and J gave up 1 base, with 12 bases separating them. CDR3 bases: TGTGCCAGCAGTCACCACGGGGGTTCCTACGAGCAGTACTTC. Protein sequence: CASSHHGGSYEQYF.

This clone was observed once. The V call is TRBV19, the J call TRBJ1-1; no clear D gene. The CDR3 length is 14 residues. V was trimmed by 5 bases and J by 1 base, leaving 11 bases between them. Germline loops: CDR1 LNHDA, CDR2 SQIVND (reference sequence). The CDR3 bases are TGTGCCAGTAGTCCCCTACACCGGAACACTGAAGCTTTCTTT. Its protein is CASSPLHRNTEAFF.

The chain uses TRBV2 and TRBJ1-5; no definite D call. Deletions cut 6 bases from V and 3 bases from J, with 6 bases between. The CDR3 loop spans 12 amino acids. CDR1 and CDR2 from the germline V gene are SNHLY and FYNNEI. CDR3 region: CASSKNNQPQHF. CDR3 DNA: TGTGCCAGCAGCAAGAACAATCAGCCCCAGCATTTT.

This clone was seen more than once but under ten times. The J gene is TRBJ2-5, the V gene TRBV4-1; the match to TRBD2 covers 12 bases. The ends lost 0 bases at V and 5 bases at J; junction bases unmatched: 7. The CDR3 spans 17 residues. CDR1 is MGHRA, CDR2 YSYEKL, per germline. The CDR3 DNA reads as TGCGCCAGCAGCCAAGAAAAGACTAGCGGGAGTACCGAGACCCAGTACTTC. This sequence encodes CASSQEKTSGSTETQYF.

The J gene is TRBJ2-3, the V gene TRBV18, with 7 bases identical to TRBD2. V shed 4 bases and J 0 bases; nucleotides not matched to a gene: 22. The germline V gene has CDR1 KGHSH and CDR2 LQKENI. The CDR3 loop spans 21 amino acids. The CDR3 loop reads CASSRVLGTSDFRTSTDTQYF. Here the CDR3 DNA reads TGTGCCAGCTCACGCGTACTGGGAACTAGCGACTTCAGGACTAGCACAGATACGCAGTATTTT.

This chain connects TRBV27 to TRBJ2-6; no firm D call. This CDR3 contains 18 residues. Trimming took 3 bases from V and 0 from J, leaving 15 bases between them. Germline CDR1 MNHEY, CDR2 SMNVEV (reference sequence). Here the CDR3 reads CASSLRRLQVSGANVLTF. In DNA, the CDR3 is TGTGCCAGCAGTTTGAGGCGGCTCCAAGTCTCTGGGGCCAACGTCCTGACTTTC.

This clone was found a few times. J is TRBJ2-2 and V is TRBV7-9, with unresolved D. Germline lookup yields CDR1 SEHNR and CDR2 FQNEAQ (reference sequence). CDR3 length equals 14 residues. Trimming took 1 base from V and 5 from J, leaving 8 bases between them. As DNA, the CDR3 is TGTGCCAGCAGCTTAGTCGCAGGAACCGGGGAGCTGTTTTTT. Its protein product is CASSLVAGTGELFF.

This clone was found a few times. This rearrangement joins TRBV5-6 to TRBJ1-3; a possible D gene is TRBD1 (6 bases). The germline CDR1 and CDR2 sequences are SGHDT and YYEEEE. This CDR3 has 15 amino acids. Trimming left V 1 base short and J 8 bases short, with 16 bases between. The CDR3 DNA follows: TGTGCCAGCAGCTTGATGGGGGCAGGTACCCACACCATATATTTT. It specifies CASSLMGAGTHTIYF.

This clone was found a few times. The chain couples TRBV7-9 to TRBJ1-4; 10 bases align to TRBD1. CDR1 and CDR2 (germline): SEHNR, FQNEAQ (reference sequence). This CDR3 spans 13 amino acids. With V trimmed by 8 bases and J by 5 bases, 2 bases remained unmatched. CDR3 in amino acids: CASQGQGNEKLFF. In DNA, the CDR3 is TGTGCCAGCCAGGGACAGGGGAATGAAAAACTGTTTTTT.

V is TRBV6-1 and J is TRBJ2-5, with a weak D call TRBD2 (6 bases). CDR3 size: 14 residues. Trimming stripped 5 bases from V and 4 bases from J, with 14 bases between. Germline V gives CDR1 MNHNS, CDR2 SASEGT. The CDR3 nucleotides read TGTGCCAGCAGTTTTTACGGGGGAACAGAGACCCAGTACTTC. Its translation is CASSFYGGTETQYF.

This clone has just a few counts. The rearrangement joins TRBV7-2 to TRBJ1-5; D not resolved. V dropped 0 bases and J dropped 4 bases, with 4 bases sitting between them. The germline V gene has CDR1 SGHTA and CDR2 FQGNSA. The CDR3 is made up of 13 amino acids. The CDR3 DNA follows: TGTGCCAGCAGCTTAGCCGCAAATCAGCCCCAGCATTTT. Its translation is CASSLAANQPQHF.

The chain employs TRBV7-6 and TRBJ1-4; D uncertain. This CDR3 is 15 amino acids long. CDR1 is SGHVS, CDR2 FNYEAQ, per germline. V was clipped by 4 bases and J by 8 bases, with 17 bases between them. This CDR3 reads CASSSFRFGREKLFF. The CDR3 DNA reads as TGTGCCAGCAGCTCCTTCAGGTTTGGGCGGGAAAAACTGTTTTTT.

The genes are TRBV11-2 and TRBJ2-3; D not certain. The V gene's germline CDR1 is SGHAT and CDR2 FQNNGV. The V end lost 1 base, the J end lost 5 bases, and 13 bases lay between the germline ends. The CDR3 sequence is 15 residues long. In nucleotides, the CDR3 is TGTGCCAGCAGCTTAGTAGGCTACCCAAGAGATACGCAGTATTTT. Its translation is CASSLVGYPRDTQYF.

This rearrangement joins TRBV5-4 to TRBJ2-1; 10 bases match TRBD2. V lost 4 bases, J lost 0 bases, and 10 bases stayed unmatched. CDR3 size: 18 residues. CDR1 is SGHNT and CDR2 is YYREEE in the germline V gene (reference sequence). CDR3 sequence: CASSLGPAGGISYNEQFF. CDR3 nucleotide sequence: TGTGCCAGCAGCCTAGGGCCAGCGGGAGGGATCTCCTACAATGAGCAGTTCTTC.

Here the CDR3 DNA reads TGTGCCAGCAGCGTAGTAGTCAACCTCTACGAGCAGTACTTC. It translates to CASSVVVNLYEQYF. The chain carries TRBV9 and TRBJ2-7; D uncertain. The length of the CDR3 is 14 residues. V dropped 0 bases and J dropped 3 bases, with 10 bases sitting between them. Per germline, CDR1 SGDLS and CDR2 YYNGEE.

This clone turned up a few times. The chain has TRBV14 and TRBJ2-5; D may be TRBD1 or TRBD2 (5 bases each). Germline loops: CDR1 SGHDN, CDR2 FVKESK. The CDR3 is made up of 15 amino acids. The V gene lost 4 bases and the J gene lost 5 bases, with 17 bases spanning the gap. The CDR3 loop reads CASSRGSSGWETQYF. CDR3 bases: TGTGCCAGCAGCCGAGGGTCTTCAGGGTGGGAGACCCAGTACTTC.

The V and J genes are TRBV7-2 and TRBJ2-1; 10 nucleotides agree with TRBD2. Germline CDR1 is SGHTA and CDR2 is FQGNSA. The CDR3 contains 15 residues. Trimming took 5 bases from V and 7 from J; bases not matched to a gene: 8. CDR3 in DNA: TGTGCCAGCAGCCCAGCGGGAGGGACGGAGAATGAGCAGTTCTTC. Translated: CASSPAGGTENEQFF.

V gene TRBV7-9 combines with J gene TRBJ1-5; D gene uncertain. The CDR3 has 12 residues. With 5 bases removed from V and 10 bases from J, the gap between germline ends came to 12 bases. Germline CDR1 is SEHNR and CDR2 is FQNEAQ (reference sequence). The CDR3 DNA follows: TGTGCCAGCAGCCGGGGATCGCAACCCCAGCATTTT. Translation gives CASSRGSQPQHF.

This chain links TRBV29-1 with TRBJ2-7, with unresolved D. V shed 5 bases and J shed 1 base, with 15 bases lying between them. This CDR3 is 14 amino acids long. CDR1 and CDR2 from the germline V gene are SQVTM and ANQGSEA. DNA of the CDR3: TGCAGCGTTTTGTGGACCTCAGGATCCTACGAGCAGTACTTC. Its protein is CSVLWTSGSYEQYF.

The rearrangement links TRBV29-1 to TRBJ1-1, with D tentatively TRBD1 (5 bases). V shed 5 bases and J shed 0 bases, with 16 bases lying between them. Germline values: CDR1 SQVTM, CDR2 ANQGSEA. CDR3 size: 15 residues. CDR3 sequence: CSVHNGARVNTEAFF. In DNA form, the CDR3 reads TGCAGCGTTCACAATGGGGCCAGGGTGAACACTGAAGCTTTCTTT.